The next 16 T cell receptor beta chains were all read from a single sample in a study of T-cell memory formation after mild COVID-19. Each CDR3 protein gets one entry after TCRdb re-called the 5' RACE reads with MiXCR. The table has 300,000 to 400,000 distinct CDR3 sequences, 15% to 20% seen once; the top ten hold around 22%. The sequencing input was PBMCs or a T cell subset sorted from them (not recorded which). The receptors here all came from a man younger than 30 who had mild COVID-19 (a few samples of this study predate the infection). Cell type and time point are not known.

The chain has TRBV10-3 and TRBJ2-5; D not resolved. CDR1 is ENHRY and CDR2 is SYGVKD in the germline V gene. This CDR3 spans 13 amino acids. V was shortened by 2 bases and J by 2 bases, with 6 bases between the two germline ends. DNA of the CDR3: TGTGCCATCAGTGAGACAGAACAAGAGACCCAGTACTTC. It specifies CAISETEQETQYF.

The V call is TRBV7-2, the J call TRBJ1-5; D uncertain. The CDR3 runs 18 residues. CDR1 is SGHTA and CDR2 is FQGNSA in the germline V gene. V lost 1 base to trimming and J lost 4 bases, with 20 bases between them. In DNA, the CDR3 is TGTGCCAGCAGCTTAGTGATTACTGGTAGCAGGTCGAATCAGCCCCAGCATTTT. Translating it yields CASSLVITGSRSNQPQHF.

The chain links TRBV5-1 to TRBJ2-3, with 13 bases matching TRBD2. The V segment lost 4 bases and the J segment 5 bases; nucleotides outside the gene matches: 4. The CDR3 consists of 15 residues. The germline gives CDR1 SGHRS, CDR2 YFSETQ. The CDR3: CASSAGLAGIDTQYF. For the CDR3, the DNA is TGCGCCAGCAGCGCGGGACTAGCGGGGATAGATACGCAGTATTTT.

This clonotype showed up many times. This sequence joins TRBV6-6 and TRBJ1-4; TRBD1 is a possible D gene (5 bases). Germline CDR1 and CDR2: MNHNY and SVGAGI (reference sequence). CDR3 length equals 17 residues. The V end lost 6 bases, the J end lost 0 bases, and 17 bases lay between the germline ends. This CDR3 is CASRPRRDRPTNEKLFF. In DNA, the CDR3 is TGTGCCAGCAGACCTAGGAGGGACCGTCCAACTAATGAAAAACTGTTTTTT.

The rearrangement links TRBV4-3 to TRBJ1-1; perhaps TRBD1 as D (5 bases). CDR1 LGHNA and CDR2 YSLEER come from the germline V gene. The CDR3 runs 15 residues. V lost 6 bases, J lost 1 base, and 15 bases lay in between. CDR3 nucleotide sequence: TGCGCCAGCAGGCCTACCGAAGGGGCGAACACTGAAGCTTTCTTT. Its translation: CASRPTEGANTEAFF.

The rearrangement links TRBV5-5 to TRBJ2-1; the D is unclear. CDR1 and CDR2 (germline): SGHKS, YYEKEE (reference sequence). V was clipped by 1 base and J by 6 bases, with 20 bases between them. The CDR3 is 17 amino acids. The CDR3 protein is CASSLLVGSPPLNEQFF. The CDR3 nucleotides read TGTGCCAGCAGCTTGCTGGTGGGTAGTCCCCCCCTCAATGAGCAGTTCTTC. The entire variable domain, with the rest obtained from reference TRBV5-5 and TRBJ2-1, is as follows: DAGVTQSPTHLIKTRGQQVTLRCSPISGHKSVSWYQQVLGQGPQFIFQYYEKEERGRGNFPDRFSARQFPNYSSELNVNALLLGDSALYLCASSLLVGSPPLNEQFFGPGTRLTVL.

The chain combines TRBV12-3 or TRBV12-4 with TRBJ2-3; a possible D gene is TRBD1 (6 bases). This CDR3 is built from 15 residues. The ends were cut back, 6 bases at V and 4 bases at J, with 17 bases in the middle. The CDR3 is CASRDTGSNPDTQYF. In nucleotides, the CDR3 is TGTGCCAGCAGGGACACAGGGTCCAACCCAGATACGCAGTATTTT.

This chain joins TRBV18 and TRBJ2-3; D is undetermined. V was clipped by 3 bases and J by 6 bases, with 4 bases between them. Germline V gene lookup returns CDR1 KGHSH and CDR2 LQKENI. The CDR3 is 11 amino acids. The CDR3 is CASSPIDTQYF. CDR3 nucleotide sequence: TGTGCCAGCTCACCCATCGATACGCAGTATTTT. Full variable domain (remainder filled in from reference TRBV18 and TRBJ2-3): NAGVMQNPRHLVRRRGQEARLRCSPMKGHSHVYWYRQLPEEGLKFMVYLQKENIIDESGMPKERFSAEFPKEGPSILRIQQVVRGDSAAYFCASSPIDTQYFGPGTRLTVL.

The chain combines TRBV13 with TRBJ2-3; D perhaps matches TRBD1 (6 bases). The ends were cut back, 4 bases at V and 0 bases at J, with 11 bases in the middle. The CDR3 runs 15 residues. Germline lookup yields CDR1 PRHDT and CDR2 FYEKMQ (reference sequence). CDR3 region: CASSSTGHSTDTQYF. CDR3 sequence (DNA): TGTGCCAGCAGCTCGACAGGCCATAGCACAGATACGCAGTATTTT.

Only a few counts were recorded for this clonotype. The chain employs TRBV5-1 and TRBJ2-5, with 13 positions matching TRBD2. The trim removed 5 bases at V and 4 bases at J, leaving 5 bases unmatched. CDR1 and CDR2 (germline): SGHRS, YFSETQ. This CDR3 is built from 15 residues. The CDR3 loop reads CASRTTSGGPETQYF. The CDR3 DNA reads TGCGCCAGCAGGACGACTAGCGGGGGGCCAGAGACCCAGTACTTC.

The V and J genes are TRBV6-6 and TRBJ2-1; 7 nucleotides line up with TRBD2. This CDR3 comprises 19 residues. The junction had 11 bases not matched to a gene; V was cut back by 0 bases and J by 0 bases. Germline values: CDR1 MNHNY, CDR2 SVGAGI (reference sequence). CDR3 sequence: CASSYSGGERDYSYNEQFF. The CDR3 coding sequence is TGTGCCAGCAGTTACTCGGGGGGAGAACGGGACTACTCCTACAATGAGCAGTTCTTC.

This clonotype showed up just a few times. The chain has TRBV27 and TRBJ1-3; 7 nucleotides align to TRBD1. The trim removed 9 bases at V and 4 bases at J, leaving 3 bases unmatched. Germline V gene sequence: CDR1 MNHEY, CDR2 SMNVEV (reference sequence). The CDR3 spans 12 residues. The CDR3 bases are TGTGCCAGGACAGGGCCAGGAAACACCATATATTTT. This gives the protein CARTGPGNTIYF.

This clonotype has just one count. The chain is built from TRBV20-1 and TRBJ1-1, with D possibly being TRBD1 (6 bases). Germline V gene data show CDR1 as DFQATT and CDR2 as SNEGSKA (reference sequence). Trimming cost V 6 bases and J 5 bases, with 22 bases left between them. CDR3 length equals 15 residues. The chain's CDR3 is CSATKGGLLRTEAFF. The CDR3 nucleotides are TGCAGTGCGACCAAGGGGGGCCTTCTACGAACTGAAGCTTTCTTT.

The chain couples TRBV29-1 to TRBJ2-7, with 8 bases aligning to TRBD2. Germline assignment: CDR1 SQVTM and CDR2 ANQGSEA. V gave up 4 bases and J gave up 5 bases; unmatched junction bases: 7. The CDR3 length is 13 residues. The CDR3 nucleotides are TGCAGCGTTGTAGTTAGCGGGGATAACGAGCAGTACTTC. Amino acids: CSVVVSGDNEQYF.

The chain carries TRBV6-5 and TRBJ2-5; possibly TRBD2 for D (6 bases). The CDR3 loop spans 15 amino acids. Trimming left V 5 bases short and J 5 bases short, with 18 bases between. CDR1 is MNHEY, CDR2 SVGAGI, per germline. This CDR3 is CASSRPTSLGETQYF. As DNA, the CDR3 is TGTGCCAGCAGTCGCCCGACTAGTTTGGGGGAGACCCAGTACTTC.

This rearrangement joins TRBV4-3 to TRBJ1-1; possible D gene TRBD1, 6 bases. The CDR3 has 16 amino acids. Trimming took 4 bases from V and 1 from J, leaving 16 bases between them. Per germline, CDR1 LGHNA and CDR2 YSLEER. The CDR3 sequence is CASSRTNRVGNTEAFF. CDR3 coding DNA: TGCGCCAGCAGCCGCACCAACAGGGTTGGGAACACTGAAGCTTTCTTT.